Included here is one T cell receptor beta chain sequence, with context. What it recognizes is unknown. Within the sample, other DNA sequences also encode this same CDR3. The germline gives CDR1 MDHEN, CDR2 SYDVKM. The CDR3 length is 14 residues. J gave up 2 bases and V 6 bases, and 6 bases lay outside the gene matches. These data belong to a study of shared clonotypes between healthy human individuals. TCRdb's copy holds only in-frame clones and misses some; the assay was immunoSEQ multiplex PCR. The sample records 2 million to 2.5 million clones, 93% being singletons. Study-wide results and caveats: Generation probabilities were higher for clonotypes shared across all four sorted-subset donors than for unshared ones.

The rearrangement joins TRBV28 to TRBJ2-5; TRBD1 agrees at 7 bases. The sample consisted of naive CD4+ T cells from PBMCs. The subset denotes: CD45RA+ positively selected. This sequence originates from a man between 18 and 35 years old in good health. Some clones in this sample may be carry-over from other donors' samples. CDR3: CASSSPGGQETQYF. CDR3 nucleotide sequence: TGTGCCAGCAGCTCCCCAGGGGGACAAGAGACCCAGTACTTC.